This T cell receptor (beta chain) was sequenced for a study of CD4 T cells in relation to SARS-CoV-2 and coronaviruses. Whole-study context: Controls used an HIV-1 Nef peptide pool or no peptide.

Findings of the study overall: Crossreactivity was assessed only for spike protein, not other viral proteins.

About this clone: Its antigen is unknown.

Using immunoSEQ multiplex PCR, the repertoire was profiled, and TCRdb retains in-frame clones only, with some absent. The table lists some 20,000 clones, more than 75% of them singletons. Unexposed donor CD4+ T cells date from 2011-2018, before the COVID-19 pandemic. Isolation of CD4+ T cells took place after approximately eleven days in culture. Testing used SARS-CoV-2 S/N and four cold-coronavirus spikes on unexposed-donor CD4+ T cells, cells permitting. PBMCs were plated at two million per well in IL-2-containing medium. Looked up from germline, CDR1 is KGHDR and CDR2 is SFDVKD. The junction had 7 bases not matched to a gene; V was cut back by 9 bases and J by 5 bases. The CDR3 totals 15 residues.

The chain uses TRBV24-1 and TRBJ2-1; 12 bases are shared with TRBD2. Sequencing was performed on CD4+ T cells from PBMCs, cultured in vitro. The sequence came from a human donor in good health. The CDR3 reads CATGASGRAHNEQFF. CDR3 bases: TGTGCCACCGGGGCTAGCGGGAGGGCTCACAATGAGCAGTTCTTC.